This entry features one T cell receptor (beta chain) sequence. Methods used by the authors: Amplification of reference gene primers provided the estimated nucleated cell counts. Only in-frame clones appear in the TCRdb table, and some are missing; sequencing was by immunoSEQ multiplex PCR. V and J calls and clone size come straight from that table; D and trimming were deduced from the DNA. The repertoire holds a few hundred thousand clones, with about 87% as singletons. The germline V gene encodes CDR1 SGHNT and CDR2 YYREEE (reference sequence). With 5 bases clipped from V and 7 bases from J, the junction kept 3 bases outside the gene matches. This CDR3 is built from 14 residues. The Seattle site enrolled patients during active infection and followed them longitudinally. These data come from a study of blood T cell repertoires in COVID-19. Study details: Researchers got acute and convalescent COVID-19 samples from the United States, Italy and Spain. Nucleic acid was either cDNA or gDNA, and it came from T cells, B-cell-depleted T cells, or PBMCs.

The sequencing input was peripheral blood. The TCR was taken from a woman aged 45 to 65 with COVID-19, enrolled during active disease. V is TRBV5-4 and J is TRBJ2-1, with 13 positions matching TRBD2. CDR3 nucleotide sequence: TGTGCCAGCAGTTCGGGACTAGCGGGAAATGAGCAGTTCTTC. Its translation is CASSSGLAGNEQFF.